This T cell receptor (beta chain) is drawn from a study of Ad26.COV2.S vaccination and SARS-CoV-2 variants. This clone was observed a single time. Its target is not known. Treatment defined: approximately 18 received Ad26.COV2.S at low or high dose, single or two shots; about 5 received placebo; per-sample allocation not given. Material that was analyzed had been drawn on day 63 after the first vaccine or placebo injection. V shed 8 bases and J 0 bases; nucleotides not matched to a gene: 6. The CDR3 spans 14 residues. Germline V CDR1 and CDR2: LNHDA, SQIVND (reference sequence). Overall study findings and caveats: Those who received vaccine or placebo ended up with similar non-spike TCR breadth.

Profiled with immunoSEQ multiplex PCR; TCRdb holds only in-frame clones, not every one. The sample has about 480,000 clones, around 88% seen once; the top ten hold around 13%. The chain carries TRBV19 and TRBJ1-2; the match to TRBD1 covers 7 bases. The sample consisted of peripheral blood, taken in a trial of Ad26.COV2.S vaccine versus placebo. The origin of this receptor is a person aged 18-65 years who received the Ad26.COV2.S COVID-19 vaccine or a placebo. CDR3 amino acids: CASRDSGTNYGYTF. The CDR3 DNA sequence: TGTGCCAGTCGGGACAGTGGAACTAACTATGGCTACACCTTC.